These 25 T cell receptor beta chains came from one sample sequenced in a study of T cells in Graves' hyperthyroidism and ophthalmopathy. TCR beta CDR3 regions were amplified from RNA. With the HTBI primer set, the TCR CDR3 went through a first round of RT-PCR. TCRdb re-derived calls from the multiplex PCR reads in MiXCR, one entry per CDR3 protein. This table has about 200,000 distinct CDR3 sequences, 17% appearing once. Sequenced sample: blood. These receptor sequences come from a woman aged 50 to 65 with Graves' hyperthyroidism.

This clonotype occurred many times. The chain combines TRBV2 with TRBJ1-4; 10 bases map to TRBD1. CDR3 length: 19 residues. Trimming removed 6 bases from V and 0 bases from J; junction bases left unmatched: 13. Germline loops: CDR1 SNHLY, CDR2 FYNNEI. This CDR3 reads CASSNAPGQGLATNEKLFF. CDR3 nucleotides: TGTGCCAGCAGCAATGCACCGGGACAGGGGTTAGCAACTAATGAAAAACTGTTTTTT.

In this sample, this clonotype turned up a few times. CDR3 nucleotides: TGTGCCAGCATTATCGACAGGGGGCCTGAAAAACTGTTTTTT. This encodes CASIIDRGPEKLFF. The gene calls are TRBV2 and TRBJ1-4; 10 positions match TRBD1. The CDR3 runs 14 residues. Germline lookup yields CDR1 SNHLY and CDR2 FYNNEI. V dropped 7 bases and J dropped 7; count of bases not matched to a gene: 6.

Many counts were recorded for this clonotype. The V and J genes are TRBV6-2 or TRBV6-3 and TRBJ1-1; D is perhaps TRBD1 (5 bases). This CDR3 comprises 14 residues. With 3 bases removed from V and 1 base from J, the gap between germline ends came to 9 bases. Germline-derived CDR1 and CDR2 are MNHEY and SVGEGT. CDR3 sequence reads: CASSYWDANTEAFF. Written as DNA, the CDR3 is TGTGCCAGCAGTTATTGGGACGCGAACACTGAAGCTTTCTTT.

The table lists this clonotype with many counts. The chain employs TRBV2 and TRBJ2-5; TRBD2 matches at 16 bases. The CDR3 sequence is 17 residues long. V trimming: 2 bases; J trimming: 5 bases; junction bases outside the gene matches: 5. Germline V gene data show CDR1 as SNHLY and CDR2 as FYNNEI. The CDR3 here is CASSEKGLAGGPETQYF. DNA of the CDR3: TGTGCCAGCAGTGAAAAGGGACTAGCGGGAGGGCCGGAGACCCAGTACTTC.

This clonotype was found a few times. The gene calls are TRBV6-1 and TRBJ2-3; 7 bases map to TRBD1. V was pared by 5 bases and J by 4 bases, with 9 bases of the junction left unmatched. The length of the CDR3 is 15 residues. Per the germline V gene, CDR1 is MNHNS and CDR2 is SASEGT. As DNA, the CDR3 is TGTGCCAGCAGTAAAGACAGGGCATGGTCAGATACGCAGTATTTT. Translation: CASSKDRAWSDTQYF.

V gene TRBV11-2 combines with J gene TRBJ1-2; 8 bases agree with TRBD1. The CDR3 is made up of 13 amino acids. Unmatched junction bases numbered 7, after V lost 5 bases and J lost 8 bases. The germline CDR1 and CDR2 sequences are SGHAT and FQNNGV. The CDR3 loop reads CASSPRQGLGYTF. For the CDR3, the DNA is TGTGCCAGCAGCCCGAGACAGGGGCTAGGCTACACCTTC.

In this sample, this clonotype turned up many times. This chain joins TRBV29-1 and TRBJ2-1; TRBD2 might be the D (6 bases). This CDR3 comprises 14 residues. Germline CDR1 reads SQVTM; CDR2 reads ANQGSEA. V was trimmed by 5 bases and J by 4 bases, leaving 15 bases between them. DNA for the CDR3: TGCAGCGTTCCCATGGGAGGAGGGTACAATGAGCAGTTCTTC. Amino acid sequence: CSVPMGGGYNEQFF.

This clonotype has only a few counts. V usage is TRBV19 and J usage is TRBJ1-1; TRBD1 matches at 8 bases. Germline V gives CDR1 LNHDA, CDR2 SQIVND (reference sequence). The V gene end was trimmed by 2 bases and the J gene end by 5 bases; junction bases not matched to a gene: 4. The CDR3 length is 14 residues. In DNA form, the CDR3 reads TGTGCCAGTAGTATAAAAAGGACAGGGACTGAAGCTTTCTTT. Translation gives CASSIKRTGTEAFF.

DNA of the CDR3: TGTGCCAGCAGCTTTGGTGGGGGTTCGGATACGCAGTATTTT. Translation gives CASSFGGGSDTQYF. The chain combines TRBV7-9 with TRBJ2-3; D may correspond to TRBD1 or TRBD2 (5 bases each). Germline CDR1 reads SEHNR; CDR2 reads FQNEAQ (reference sequence). The CDR3 is 14 residues long. Trimming shortened V by 3 bases and J by 6 bases, and 13 bases separated the two germline ends.

For the CDR3, the DNA is TGTGCCAGCGGAGGGACAGGGGGTAATCAGCCCCAGCATTTT. Its translation: CASGGTGGNQPQHF. V gene TRBV2 combines with J gene TRBJ1-5; 11 positions agree with TRBD1. The V gene's germline CDR1 is SNHLY and CDR2 FYNNEI. The CDR3 is made up of 14 amino acids. Losses at the gene ends were 8 bases for V and 4 bases for J; bases not matched to a gene: 4.

The chain joins TRBV30 to TRBJ1-2, with TRBD1 identical over 7 bases. Losses at the gene ends were 5 bases for V and 4 bases for J; bases not matched to a gene: 7. Germline V gene sequence: CDR1 GTSNPN, CDR2 SVGIG (reference sequence). CDR3 size: 13 residues. CDR3 sequence reads: CAWAGTVGYGYTF. CDR3 nucleotide sequence: TGTGCCTGGGCCGGGACAGTAGGCTATGGCTACACCTTC.

The chain has TRBV6-4 and TRBJ2-5; TRBD1 or TRBD2 may be the D gene (5 bases each). V lost 8 bases and J lost 5, with 15 bases in between. Germline V lookup: CDR1 MRHNA, CDR2 SNTAGT. CDR3 length: 13 amino acids. The chain's CDR3 is CASSGATLETQYF. The CDR3 coding sequence is TGTGCCAGCTCCGGGGCAACGCTGGAGACCCAGTACTTC.

V is TRBV5-1 and J is TRBJ2-2; 8 nucleotides match TRBD2. The CDR3 has 16 residues. Germline-derived CDR1 and CDR2 are SGHRS and YFSETQ. Germline trimming cut 1 base from V and 0 bases from J; bases unmatched to any gene: 2. Written as DNA, the CDR3 is TGCGCCAGCAGCTTGCGCGGGAGGACGAACACCGGGGAGCTGTTTTTT. It yields the protein CASSLRGRTNTGELFF.

This clonotype was found many times. The J gene is TRBJ2-7, the V gene TRBV18; either TRBD1 or TRBD2 may supply D (5 bases each). Germline V gives CDR1 KGHSH, CDR2 LQKENI. V was cut by 4 bases and J by 4 bases, with 17 bases left in between. The CDR3 loop spans 15 amino acids. This CDR3 is CASSRSGTSEYEQYF. CDR3 DNA: TGTGCCAGCTCACGCTCCGGGACGTCTGAATACGAGCAGTACTTC.

As regards this clonotype: Germline is not matched at one junction end, which may reflect a read error. The chain couples TRBV28 to TRBJ2-5, with D hard to call. The CDR3 totals 14 residues. CDR1 is MDHEN, CDR2 SYDVKM, per germline. In DNA, the CDR3 is TGTGCCAGCAGTTTAAGCCCTGCTCAAGAGACTCAGTACTTC. This gives the protein CASSLSPAQETQYF.

This sequence joins TRBV7-9 and TRBJ2-5; tentative D call: TRBD1 (6 bases). V was shortened by 5 bases and J by 2 bases, with 15 bases between the two germline ends. In germline, CDR1 is SEHNR, CDR2 FQNEAQ (reference sequence). The CDR3 covers 15 residues. The CDR3 spells CASSNSKTGQETQYF. DNA of the CDR3: TGTGCCAGCAGCAATAGTAAGACAGGACAAGAGACCCAGTACTTC.

The chain recombines TRBV11-3 with TRBJ2-2; D is uncertain. Trimming cost V 5 bases and J 6 bases, with 19 bases left between them. The CDR3 is made up of 16 amino acids. Germline-derived CDR1 and CDR2 are SGHNT and YENEEA. The CDR3 here is CASSNPLQILAGELFF. Here the CDR3 DNA reads TGTGCCAGCAGCAACCCGCTACAGATATTGGCCGGGGAGCTGTTTTTT.

The chain has TRBV6-5 and TRBJ2-5, with 7 bases identical to TRBD1. Germline assignment: CDR1 MNHEY and CDR2 SVGAGI. There are 16 residues in the CDR3. With V trimmed by 5 bases and J by 4 bases, 13 bases remained unmatched. DNA of the CDR3: TGTGCCAGCAGTACTACCGGGACAGACATTAGAGAGACCCAGTACTTC. Its protein product is CASSTTGTDIRETQYF.

This chain connects TRBV29-1 to TRBJ1-2, with D possibly matching TRBD1 (5 bases). This CDR3 has 14 residues. CDR1 is SQVTM and CDR2 is ANQGSEA in the germline V gene. V lost 7 bases and J lost 7, with 22 bases in between. The CDR3 DNA sequence: TGCAGCGCTACCCGTTCCCAGGGAGGGGTTGGCTACACCTTC. This encodes CSATRSQGGVGYTF.

This clonotype was counted many times. The V gene is TRBV28, the J gene TRBJ2-1, with 9 nucleotides matching TRBD1. The V segment lost 5 bases and the J segment 4 bases; nucleotides outside the gene matches: 6. Germline V lookup: CDR1 MDHEN, CDR2 SYDVKM. The CDR3 contains 15 residues. The CDR3 DNA is TGTGCCAGCAGTCAGACAGGGGGAGCATACAATGAGCAGTTCTTC. The encoded protein is CASSQTGGAYNEQFF. The variable domain in full, completed from reference TRBV28 and TRBJ2-1, reads DVKVTQSSRYLVKRTGEKVFLECVQDMDHENMFWYRQDPGLGLRLIYFSYDVKMKEKGDIPEGYSVSREKKERFSLILESASTNQTSMYLCASSQTGGAYNEQFFGPGTRLTVL.

To note about this clonotype: A much more abundant neighbour one base away suggests this may be a read error. The rearrangement joins TRBV25-1 to TRBJ2-7; the D gene could be TRBD1 or TRBD2 (6 bases each). The germline gives CDR1 MGHDK, CDR2 SYGVNS. The V end was cut by 7 bases, the J end by 1 base, with 20 bases between. This CDR3 region has 16 residues. The CDR3 region is CASNDNRVEGSYEQYF. The CDR3, as DNA: TGTGCCAGCAATGATAACAGGGTGGAGGGGTCCTACGAGCAGTACTTC.

Concerning this clonotype: A much larger clone lies one base from this, so it may be a read error. This sequence joins TRBV10-3 and TRBJ2-1; D might be TRBD2 (5 bases). Looked up from germline, CDR1 is ENHRY and CDR2 is SYGVKD. The CDR3 is made up of 15 amino acids. CDR3 sequence reads: CAISESASSYNGQFF. The CDR3 DNA sequence: TGTGCCATCAGTGAGTCTGCTAGCTCCTACAATGGGCAGTTCTTC.

This clonotype showed up many times. The rearrangement uses TRBV27 and TRBJ1-1, with 9 bases aligning to TRBD1. V lost 8 bases and J lost 5; bases outside the gene matches: 6. Germline CDR1 and CDR2: MNHEY and SMNVEV (reference sequence). The CDR3 spans 13 residues. CDR3 DNA: TGTGCCAGCGCAACAGGGGGCCGGACTGAAGCTTTCTTT. It is translated as CASATGGRTEAFF.

The chain joins TRBV27 to TRBJ2-3; perhaps TRBD2 as D (6 bases). This CDR3 has 15 residues. V was clipped by 5 bases and J by 2 bases, with 14 bases between them. Germline V gives CDR1 MNHEY, CDR2 SMNVEV (reference sequence). The CDR3 nucleotides read TGTGCCAGCAGTATTAACGGACTACCCACAGATACGCAGTATTTT. It translates to CASSINGLPTDTQYF.

This clonotype was seen at least ten times. This chain links TRBV27 with TRBJ1-2, with 9 bases identical to TRBD1. This CDR3 is 13 amino acids long. V dropped 6 bases and J dropped 4; count of bases not matched to a gene: 3. Germline assignment: CDR1 MNHEY and CDR2 SMNVEV (reference sequence). CDR3 coding DNA: TGTGCCAGCAGCCCGACAGGGGGCTATGGCTACACCTTC. It encodes CASSPTGGYGYTF.